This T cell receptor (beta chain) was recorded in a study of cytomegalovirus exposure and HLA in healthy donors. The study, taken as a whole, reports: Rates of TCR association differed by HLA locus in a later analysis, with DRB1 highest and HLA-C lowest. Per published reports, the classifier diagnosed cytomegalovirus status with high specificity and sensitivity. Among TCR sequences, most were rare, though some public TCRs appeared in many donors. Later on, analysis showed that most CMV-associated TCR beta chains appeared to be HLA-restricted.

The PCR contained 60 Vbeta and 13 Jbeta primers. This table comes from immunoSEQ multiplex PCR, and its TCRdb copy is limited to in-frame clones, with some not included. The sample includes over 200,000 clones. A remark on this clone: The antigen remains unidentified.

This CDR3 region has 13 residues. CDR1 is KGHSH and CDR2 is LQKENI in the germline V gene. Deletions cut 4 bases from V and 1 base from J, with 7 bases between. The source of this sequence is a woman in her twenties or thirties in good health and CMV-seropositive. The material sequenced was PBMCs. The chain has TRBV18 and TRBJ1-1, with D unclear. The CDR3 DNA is TGTGCCAGCTCACTCACAGCGAACACTGAAGCTTTCTTT. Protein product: CASSLTANTEAFF.